This TCR beta chain was obtained from a study of T-cell memory formation after mild COVID-19. Looking at the study overall: Largely donor-specific TCR clusters were found. Study conclusions and caveats: Among CD4+ contracting clones, most were CM and EM, and CD8+ ones EMRA.

This clonotype was detected only a few times. The antigen remains unidentified. One entry per CDR3 protein results from TCRdb running MiXCR on the 5' RACE reads. The sample has about 350,000 distinct CDR3 sequences; roughly an eighth are singletons. CDR1 is ENHRY, CDR2 SYGVKD, per germline. The CDR3 is made up of 11 amino acids. The J segment lost 6 bases and the V segment lost 8 bases, leaving 2 bases of the junction unmatched. The chain couples TRBV10-3 to TRBJ2-7; TRBD2 aligns across 9 bases. The clonotype originates from a man younger than 35 who had mild COVID-19 (a few samples of this study predate the infection). Cell type and time point are not known. The sequenced sample was PBMCs or a T cell subset sorted from them (not recorded which). The DNA of the CDR3 is TGTGCCATCGCGGGGGGGCGCGAGCAGTACTTC. Its protein is CAIAGGREQYF.